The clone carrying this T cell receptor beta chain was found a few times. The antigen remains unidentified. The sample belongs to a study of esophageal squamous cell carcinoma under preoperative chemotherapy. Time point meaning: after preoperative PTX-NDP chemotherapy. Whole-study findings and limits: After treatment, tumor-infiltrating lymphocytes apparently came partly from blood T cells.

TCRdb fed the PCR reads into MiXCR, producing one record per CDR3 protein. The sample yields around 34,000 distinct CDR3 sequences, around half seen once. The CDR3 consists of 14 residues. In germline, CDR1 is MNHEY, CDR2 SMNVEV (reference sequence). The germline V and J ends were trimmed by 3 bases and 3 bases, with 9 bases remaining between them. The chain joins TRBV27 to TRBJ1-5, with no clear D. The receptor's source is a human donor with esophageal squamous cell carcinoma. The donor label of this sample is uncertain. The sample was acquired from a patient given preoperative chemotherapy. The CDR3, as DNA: TGTGCCAGCAGTTTTAAGGGTTACAATCAGCCCCAGCATTTT. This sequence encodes CASSFKGYNQPQHF.